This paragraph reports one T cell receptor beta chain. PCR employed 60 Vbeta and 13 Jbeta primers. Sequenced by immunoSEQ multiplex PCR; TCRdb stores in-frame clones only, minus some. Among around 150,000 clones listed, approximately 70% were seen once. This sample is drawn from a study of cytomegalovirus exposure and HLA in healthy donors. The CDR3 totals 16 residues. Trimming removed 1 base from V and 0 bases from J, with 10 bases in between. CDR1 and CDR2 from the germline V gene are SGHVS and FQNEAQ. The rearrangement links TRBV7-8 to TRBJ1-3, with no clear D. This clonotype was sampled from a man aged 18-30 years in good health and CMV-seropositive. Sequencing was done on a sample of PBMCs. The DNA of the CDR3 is TGTGCCAGCAGCTTAGGGGCAGCTCCCTCTGGAAACACCATATATTTT. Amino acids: CASSLGAAPSGNTIYF. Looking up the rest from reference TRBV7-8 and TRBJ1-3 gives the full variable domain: GAGVSQSPRYKVAKRGQDVALRCDPISGHVSLFWYQQALGQGPEFLTYFQNEAQLDKSGLPSDRFFAERPEGSVSTLKIQRTQQEDSAVYLCASSLGAAPSGNTIYFGEGSWLTVV.